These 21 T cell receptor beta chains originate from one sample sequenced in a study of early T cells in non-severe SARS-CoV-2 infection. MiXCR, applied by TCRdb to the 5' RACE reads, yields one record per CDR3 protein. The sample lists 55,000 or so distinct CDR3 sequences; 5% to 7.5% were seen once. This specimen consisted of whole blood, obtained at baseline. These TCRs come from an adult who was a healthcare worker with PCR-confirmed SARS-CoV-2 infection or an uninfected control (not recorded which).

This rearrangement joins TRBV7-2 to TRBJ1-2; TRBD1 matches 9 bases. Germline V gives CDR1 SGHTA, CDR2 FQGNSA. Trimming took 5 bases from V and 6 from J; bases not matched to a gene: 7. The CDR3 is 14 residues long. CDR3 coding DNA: TGTGCCAGCAGCGCAAGGACAGGGGTGGATGGCTACACCTTC. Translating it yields CASSARTGVDGYTF. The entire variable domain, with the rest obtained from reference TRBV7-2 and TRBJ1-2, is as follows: GAGVSQSPSNKVTEKGKDVELRCDPISGHTALYWYRQSLGQGLEFLIYFQGNSAPDKSGLPSDRFSAERTGGSVSTLTIQRTQQEDSAVYLCASSARTGVDGYTFGSGTRLTVV.

Here the CDR3 reads CSVEGRRNTEAFF. For the CDR3, the DNA is TGCAGCGTTGAAGGAAGGAGAAACACTGAAGCTTTCTTT. The chain carries TRBV29-1 and TRBJ1-1, with D hard to call. The CDR3 is made up of 13 amino acids. CDR1 and CDR2 from the germline V gene are SQVTM and ANQGSEA. V lost 1 base and J lost 2, with 8 bases in between. The full variable domain, completed using reference TRBV29-1 and TRBJ1-1, is SAVISQKPSRDICQRGTSLTIQCQVDSQVTMMFWYRQQPGQSLTLIATANQGSEATYESGFVIDKFPISRPNLTFSTLTVSNMSPEDSSIYLCSVEGRRNTEAFFGQGTRLTVV.

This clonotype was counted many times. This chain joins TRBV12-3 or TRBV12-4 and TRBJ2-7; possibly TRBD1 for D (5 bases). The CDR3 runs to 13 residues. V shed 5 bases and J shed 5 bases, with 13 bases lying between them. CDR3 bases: TGTGCCAGCAGTCCACGGCCACAGGACGAGCAGTACTTC. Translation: CASSPRPQDEQYF.

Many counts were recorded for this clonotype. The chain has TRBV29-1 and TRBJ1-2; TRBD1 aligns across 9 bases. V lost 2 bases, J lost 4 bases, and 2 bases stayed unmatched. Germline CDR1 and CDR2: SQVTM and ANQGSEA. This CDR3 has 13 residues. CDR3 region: CSVESGQGYGYTF. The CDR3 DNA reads TGCAGCGTTGAATCGGGACAGGGCTATGGCTACACCTTC.

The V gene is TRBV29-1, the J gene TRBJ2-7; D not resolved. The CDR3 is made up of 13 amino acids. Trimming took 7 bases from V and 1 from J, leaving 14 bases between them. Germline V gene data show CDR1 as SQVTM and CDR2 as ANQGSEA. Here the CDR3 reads CSARNARSYEQYF. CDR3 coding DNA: TGCAGCGCCCGGAACGCCCGGTCCTACGAGCAGTACTTC.

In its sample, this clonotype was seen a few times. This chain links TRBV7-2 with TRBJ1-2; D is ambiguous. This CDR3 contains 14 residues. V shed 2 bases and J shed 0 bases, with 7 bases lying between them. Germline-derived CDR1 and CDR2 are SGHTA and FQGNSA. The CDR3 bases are TGTGCCAGCAGCTTACAGGCCACTAACTATGGCTACACCTTC. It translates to CASSLQATNYGYTF.

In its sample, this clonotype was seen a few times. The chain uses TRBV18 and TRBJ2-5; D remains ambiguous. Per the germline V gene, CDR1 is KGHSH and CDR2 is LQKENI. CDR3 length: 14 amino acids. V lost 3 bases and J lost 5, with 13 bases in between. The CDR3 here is CASSPLDQTETQYF. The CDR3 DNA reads TGTGCCAGCTCACCTCTCGACCAGACGGAGACCCAGTACTTC.

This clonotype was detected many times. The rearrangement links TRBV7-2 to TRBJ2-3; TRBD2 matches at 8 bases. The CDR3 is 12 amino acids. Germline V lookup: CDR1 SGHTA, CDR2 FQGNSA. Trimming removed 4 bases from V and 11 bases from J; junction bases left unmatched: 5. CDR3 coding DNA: TGTGCCAGCAGCTCTACCGGGACTAGGCAGTATTTT. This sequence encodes CASSSTGTRQYF.

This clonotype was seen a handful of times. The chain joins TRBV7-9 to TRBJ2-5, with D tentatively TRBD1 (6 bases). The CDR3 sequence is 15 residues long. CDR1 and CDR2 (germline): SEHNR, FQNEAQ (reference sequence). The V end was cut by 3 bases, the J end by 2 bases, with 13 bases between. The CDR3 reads CASSFSAGEQETQYF. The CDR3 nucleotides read TGTGCCAGCAGCTTCTCTGCAGGGGAACAAGAGACCCAGTACTTC.

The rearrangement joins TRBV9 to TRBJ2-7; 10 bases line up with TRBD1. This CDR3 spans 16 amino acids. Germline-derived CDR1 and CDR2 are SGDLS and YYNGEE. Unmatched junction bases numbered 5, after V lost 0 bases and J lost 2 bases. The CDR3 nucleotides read TGTGCCAGCAGCGTAGAACCCGGGACAGGGGCCTACGAGCAGTACTTC. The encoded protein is CASSVEPGTGAYEQYF.

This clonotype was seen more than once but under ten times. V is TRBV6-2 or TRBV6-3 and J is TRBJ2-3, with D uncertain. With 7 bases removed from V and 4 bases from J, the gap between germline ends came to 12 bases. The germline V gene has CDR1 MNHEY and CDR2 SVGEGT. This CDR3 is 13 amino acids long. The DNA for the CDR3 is TGTGCCAGCAAAGACTTCCAGGCAGATACGCAGTATTTT. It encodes CASKDFQADTQYF.

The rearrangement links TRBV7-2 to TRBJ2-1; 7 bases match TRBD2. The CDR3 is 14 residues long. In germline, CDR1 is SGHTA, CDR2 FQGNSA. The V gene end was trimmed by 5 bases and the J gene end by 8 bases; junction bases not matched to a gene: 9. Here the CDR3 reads CASSPSGRGDEQFF. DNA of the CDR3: TGTGCCAGCAGCCCTAGCGGCCGAGGAGATGAGCAGTTCTTC.

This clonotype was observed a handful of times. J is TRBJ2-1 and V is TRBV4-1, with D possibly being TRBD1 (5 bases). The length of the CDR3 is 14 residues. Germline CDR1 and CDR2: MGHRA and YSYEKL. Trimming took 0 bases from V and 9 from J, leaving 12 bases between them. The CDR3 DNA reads TGCGCCAGCAGCCAAGAGCCAGGGATTAGTGAGCAGTTCTTC. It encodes CASSQEPGISEQFF.

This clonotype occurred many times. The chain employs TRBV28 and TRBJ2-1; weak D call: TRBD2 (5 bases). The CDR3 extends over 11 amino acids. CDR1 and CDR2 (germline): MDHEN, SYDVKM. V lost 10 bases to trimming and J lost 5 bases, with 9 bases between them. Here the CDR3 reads CATRRDNEQFF. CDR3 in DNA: TGTGCCACCAGGCGGGACAATGAGCAGTTCTTC.

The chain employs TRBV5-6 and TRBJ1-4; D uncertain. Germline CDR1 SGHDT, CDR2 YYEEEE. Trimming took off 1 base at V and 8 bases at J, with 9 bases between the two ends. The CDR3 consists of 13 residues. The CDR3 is CASSLSQLEKLFF. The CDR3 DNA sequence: TGTGCCAGCAGCTTGTCACAGCTGGAAAAACTGTTTTTT.

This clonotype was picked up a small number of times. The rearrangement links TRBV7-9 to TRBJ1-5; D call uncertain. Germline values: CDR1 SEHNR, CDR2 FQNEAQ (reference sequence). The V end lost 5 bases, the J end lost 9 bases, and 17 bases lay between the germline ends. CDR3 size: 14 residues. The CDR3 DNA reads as TGTGCCAGCAGCCCTTTGGCAAGTTCCAGGCCCCAGCATTTT. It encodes CASSPLASSRPQHF.

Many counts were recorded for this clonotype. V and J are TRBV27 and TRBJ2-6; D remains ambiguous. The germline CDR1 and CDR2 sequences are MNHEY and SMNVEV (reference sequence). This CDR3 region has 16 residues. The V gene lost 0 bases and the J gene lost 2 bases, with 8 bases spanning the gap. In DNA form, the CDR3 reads TGTGCCAGCAGTTTATCGATCGGCGCTGGGGCCAACGTCCTGACTTTC. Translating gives CASSLSIGAGANVLTF.

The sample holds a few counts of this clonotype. The CDR3 DNA reads TGTGCCAGCAGAACACTAGAGGTGTCCTACAATGAGCAGTTCTTC. Translated, it gives CASRTLEVSYNEQFF. V is TRBV28 and J is TRBJ2-1; D possibly corresponds to TRBD2 (5 bases). This CDR3 has 15 residues. V dropped 6 bases and J dropped 1 base, with 13 bases sitting between them. Germline V gives CDR1 MDHEN, CDR2 SYDVKM.

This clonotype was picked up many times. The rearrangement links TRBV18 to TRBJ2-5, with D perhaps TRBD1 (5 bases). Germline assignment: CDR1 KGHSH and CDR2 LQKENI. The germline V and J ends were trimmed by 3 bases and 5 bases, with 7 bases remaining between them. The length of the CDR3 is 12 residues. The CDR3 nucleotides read TGTGCCAGCTCACCGCCAGGGGAGACCCAGTACTTC. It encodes CASSPPGETQYF.

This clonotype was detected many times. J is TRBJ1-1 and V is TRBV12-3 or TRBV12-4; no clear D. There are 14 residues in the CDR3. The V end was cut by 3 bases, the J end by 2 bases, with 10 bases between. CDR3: CASSFSDTNTEAFF. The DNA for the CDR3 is TGTGCCAGCAGTTTCTCAGACACCAACACTGAAGCTTTCTTT.

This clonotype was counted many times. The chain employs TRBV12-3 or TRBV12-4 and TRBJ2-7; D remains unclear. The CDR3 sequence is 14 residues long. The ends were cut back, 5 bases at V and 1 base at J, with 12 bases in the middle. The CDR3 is CASSQSARSYEQYF. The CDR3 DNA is TGTGCCAGCAGTCAGTCCGCCCGTTCCTACGAGCAGTACTTC.